The sequence of this TCR beta chain was determined in a study of blood T cell repertoires in COVID-19. The wider study: Some COVID-19 samples were acute and others convalescent; all came from the United States, Italy and Spain. From T cells, B-cell-depleted T cells, or PBMCs came the material, which was cDNA or gDNA.

The V and J ends lost 3 bases and 7 bases, in that order; junction bases with no gene match: 10. The CDR3 runs to 15 residues. Per the germline V gene, CDR1 is SGHKS and CDR2 is YYEKEE (reference sequence). Study processing details: Estimation of nucleated cell counts relied on the amplification of reference gene primers. Profiling relied on immunoSEQ multiplex PCR, and the TCRdb table lists in-frame clones only, not all of them. Clone size and V and J calls were adopted from that table, with D and trimming inferred from the DNA. The table lists under 100,000 clones, roughly 90% of them singletons. Material: peripheral blood. The sequence derives from a woman aged 70-85 years with acute or convalescent COVID-19. This sequence joins TRBV5-5 and TRBJ1-1; 9 bases line up with TRBD1. In DNA form, the CDR3 reads TGTGCCAGCAGCTCTTCCGGGACAGGGACCTTTGAAGCTTTCTTT. Its translation: CASSSSGTGTFEAFF. Supplemented by reference TRBV5-5 and TRBJ1-1, the full variable domain reads DAGVTQSPTHLIKTRGQQVTLRCSPISGHKSVSWYQQVLGQGPQFIFQYYEKEERGRGNFPDRFSARQFPNYSSELNVNALLLGDSALYLCASSSSGTGTFEAFFGQGTRLTVV.